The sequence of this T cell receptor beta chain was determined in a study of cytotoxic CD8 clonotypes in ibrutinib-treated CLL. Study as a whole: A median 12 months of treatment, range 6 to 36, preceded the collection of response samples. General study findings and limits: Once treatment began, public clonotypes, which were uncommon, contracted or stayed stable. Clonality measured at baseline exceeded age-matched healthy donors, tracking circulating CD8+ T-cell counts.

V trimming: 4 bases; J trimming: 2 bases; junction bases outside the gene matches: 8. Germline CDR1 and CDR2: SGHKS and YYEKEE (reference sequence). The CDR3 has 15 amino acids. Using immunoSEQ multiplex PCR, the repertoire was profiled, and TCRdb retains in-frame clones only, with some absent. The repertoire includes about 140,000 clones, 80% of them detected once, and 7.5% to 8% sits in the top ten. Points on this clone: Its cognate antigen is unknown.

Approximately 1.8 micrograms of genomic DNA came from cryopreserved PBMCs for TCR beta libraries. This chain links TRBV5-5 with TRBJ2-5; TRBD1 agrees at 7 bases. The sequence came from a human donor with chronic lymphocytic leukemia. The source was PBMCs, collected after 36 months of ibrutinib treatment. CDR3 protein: CASSSLGTAQETQYF. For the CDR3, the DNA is TGTGCCAGCAGCAGCTTGGGGACAGCACAAGAGACCCAGTACTTC.